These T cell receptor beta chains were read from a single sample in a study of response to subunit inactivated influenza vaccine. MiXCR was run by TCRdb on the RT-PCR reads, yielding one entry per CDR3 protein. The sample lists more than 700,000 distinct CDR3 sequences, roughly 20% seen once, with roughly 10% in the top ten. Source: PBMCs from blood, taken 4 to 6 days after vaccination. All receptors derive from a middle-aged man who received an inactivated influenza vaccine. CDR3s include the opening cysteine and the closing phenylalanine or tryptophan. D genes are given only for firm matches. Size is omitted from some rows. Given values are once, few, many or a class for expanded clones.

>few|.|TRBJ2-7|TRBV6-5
CASSYTQGNYEQYF
TGTGCCAGCAGTTACACCCAGGGAAACTACGAGCAGTACTTC
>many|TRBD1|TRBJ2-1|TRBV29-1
CSAGTDYREQFF
TGCAGCGCAGGGACAGACTACAGAGAGCAGTTCTTC
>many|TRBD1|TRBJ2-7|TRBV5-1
CASSSDRVGEQYF
TGCGCCAGCAGCTCGGACAGGGTTGGCGAGCAGTACTTC
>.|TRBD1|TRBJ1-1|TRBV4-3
CASSQVPGQTEAFF
TGCGCCAGCAGCCAAGTTCCGGGACAGACTGAAGCTTTCTTT
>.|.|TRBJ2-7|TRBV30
CAWKMGVYEQYF
TGTGCCTGGAAGATGGGGGTTTACGAGCAGTACTTC
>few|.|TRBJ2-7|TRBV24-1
CATSDLTTRRYEQYF
TGTGCCACCAGTGATCTAACGACTAGACGGTACGAGCAGTACTTC
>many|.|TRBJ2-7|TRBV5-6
CASSYVDSYEQYF
TGTGCCAGCAGCTACGTCGACAGTTACGAGCAGTACTTC
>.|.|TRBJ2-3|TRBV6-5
CASSYPGPLGTDTQYF
TGTGCCAGCAGTTACCCTGGCCCATTGGGCACAGATACGCAGTATTTT
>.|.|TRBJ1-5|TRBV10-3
CAISESHSGQPQHF
TGTGCCATCAGTGAGTCCCATTCGGGACAGCCCCAGCATTTT
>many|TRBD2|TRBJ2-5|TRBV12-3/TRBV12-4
CASSLGAGGQETQYF
TGTGCCAGCAGTTTAGGAGCGGGGGGGCAAGAGACCCAGTACTTC
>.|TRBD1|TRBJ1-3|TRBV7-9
CASSTMDRNRNTIYF
TGTGCCAGCAGCACTATGGACAGGAATAGAAACACCATATATTTT
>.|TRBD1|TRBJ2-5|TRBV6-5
CASSLQGREETQYF
TGTGCCAGCAGCTTACAGGGGCGGGAAGAGACCCAGTACTTC
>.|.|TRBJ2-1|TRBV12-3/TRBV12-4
CASSRTAGYNEQFF
TGTGCCAGCAGTAGAACAGCAGGGTACAATGAGCAGTTCTTC
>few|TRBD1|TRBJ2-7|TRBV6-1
CASISTGTGGVEQYF
TGTGCCAGCATCTCTACCGGGACAGGGGGCGTGGAGCAGTACTTC
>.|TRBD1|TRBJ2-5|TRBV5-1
CASSPNRGRETQYF
TGCGCCAGCAGCCCAAACAGGGGGCGAGAGACCCAGTACTTC
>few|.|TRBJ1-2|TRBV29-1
CSGIELNANYGYTF
TGCAGCGGGATCGAACTGAATGCCAACTATGGCTACACCTTC
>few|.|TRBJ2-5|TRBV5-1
CASSFGDRRSQETQYF
TGCGCCAGCAGCTTCGGGGACCGCAGGTCACAAGAGACCCAGTACTTC
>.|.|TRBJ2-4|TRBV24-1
CATSDLGRIQYF
TGTGCCACCAGTGATTTGGGGCGGATTCAGTACTTC
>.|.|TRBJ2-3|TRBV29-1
CSVPAGADTQYF
TGCAGCGTTCCGGCCGGGGCAGATACGCAGTATTTT
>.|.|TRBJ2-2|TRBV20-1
CSATLSTGTGELFF
TGCAGTGCTACCCTATCGACAGGCACCGGGGAGCTGTTTTTT
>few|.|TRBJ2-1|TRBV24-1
CATSDPGLHNEQFF
TGTGCCACCAGTGATCCCGGACTTCACAATGAGCAGTTCTTC
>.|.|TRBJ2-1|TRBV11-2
CASSPLGGQRYNEQFF
TGTGCCAGCAGCCCCTTAGGGGGGCAGCGCTACAATGAGCAGTTCTTC
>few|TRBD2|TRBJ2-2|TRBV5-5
CASEGLAGVGELFF
TGTGCCAGCGAGGGACTAGCGGGGGTCGGGGAGCTGTTTTTT
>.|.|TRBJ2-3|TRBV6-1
CASSTLGGTNTDTQYF
TGTGCCAGTTCAACCCTAGGCGGGACAAACACAGATACGCAGTATTTT
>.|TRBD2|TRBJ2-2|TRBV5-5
CASSLVAGGNTGELFF
TGTGCCAGCAGCTTGGTCGCGGGAGGGAACACCGGGGAGCTGTTTTTT
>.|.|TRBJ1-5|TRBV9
CASSVEPSGNQPQHF
TGTGCCAGCAGCGTAGAGCCCTCGGGCAATCAGCCCCAGCATTTT
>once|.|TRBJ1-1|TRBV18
CASSPPSVRNTEAFF
TGTGCCAGCTCACCACCCAGTGTTAGGAACACTGAAGCTTTCTTT
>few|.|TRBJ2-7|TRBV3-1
CASSRYYEQYF
TGTGCCAGCAGCCGATACTACGAGCAGTACTTC
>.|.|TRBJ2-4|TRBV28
CASRNTLGTAVAKNIQYF
TGTGCCAGCAGGAACACCCTTGGGACGGCTGTAGCCAAAAACATTCAGTACTTC
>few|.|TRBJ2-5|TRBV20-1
CSAALRGETQYF
TGCAGTGCCGCTCTCAGGGGTGAGACCCAGTACTTC
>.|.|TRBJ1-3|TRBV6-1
CASRLRTSGNTIYF
TGTGCCAGCAGGCTTCGGACCTCTGGAAACACCATATATTTT
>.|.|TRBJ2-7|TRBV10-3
CAISGYRDTYEQYF
TGTGCCATCAGTGGATACAGGGACACCTACGAGCAGTACTTC
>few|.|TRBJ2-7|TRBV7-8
CASSLVGGRYEQYF
TGTGCCAGCAGCTTAGTAGGGGGGCGTTACGAGCAGTACTTC
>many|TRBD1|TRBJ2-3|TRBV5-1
CASSRDRGTDTQYF
TGCGCCAGCAGCAGGGACAGGGGAACAGATACGCAGTATTTT
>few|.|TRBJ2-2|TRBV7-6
CASSMREMNTGELFF
TGTGCCAGCAGCATGCGGGAAATGAACACCGGGGAGCTGTTTTTT
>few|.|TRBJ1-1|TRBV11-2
CASRSTGGLEAFF
TGTGCCAGCAGATCGACAGGCGGGTTAGAAGCTTTCTTT
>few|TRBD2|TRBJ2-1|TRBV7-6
CASSLGTSGGAFNEQFF
TGTGCCAGCAGCTTGGGGACTAGCGGGGGGGCCTTCAATGAGCAGTTCTTC
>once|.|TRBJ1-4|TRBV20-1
CSASLDSNEKLFF
TGCAGTGCTAGTTTGGATTCTAATGAAAAACTGTTTTTT
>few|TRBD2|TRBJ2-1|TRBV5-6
CASSPRASGTTYNEQFF
TGTGCCAGCAGCCCGAGGGCTAGCGGAACCACCTACAATGAGCAGTTCTTC
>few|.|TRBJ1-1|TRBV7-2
CASSLAVGQPPTFF
TGTGCCAGCAGCTTAGCAGTCGGACAGCCCCCGACTTTCTTT
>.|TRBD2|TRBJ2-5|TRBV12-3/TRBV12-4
CASSIRLAGPGTQYF
TGTGCCAGCAGCATCCGACTAGCGGGGCCCGGGACCCAGTACTTC
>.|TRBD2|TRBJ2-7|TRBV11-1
CASSFPGLAGGTSYYEQYF
TGTGCCAGCAGCTTTCCGGGACTAGCGGGGGGGACGTCTTACTACGAGCAGTACTTC
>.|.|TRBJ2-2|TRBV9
CASSVTTANTGELFF
TGTGCCAGCAGCGTAACGACCGCGAACACCGGGGAGCTGTTTTTT
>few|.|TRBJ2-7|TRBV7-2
CASSLITGAYEQYF
TGTGCCAGCAGCTTAATAACAGGAGCCTACGAGCAGTACTTC
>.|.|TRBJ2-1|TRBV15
CATSTGPSPYNEQFF
TGTGCCACCAGTACAGGCCCAAGCCCCTACAATGAGCAGTTCTTC
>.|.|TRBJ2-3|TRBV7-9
CATEKGADTQYF
TGTGCCACTGAGAAAGGAGCCGATACGCAGTATTTT
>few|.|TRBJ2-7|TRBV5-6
CASSAGTVGYEQYF
TGTGCCAGCAGCGCTGGGACCGTTGGGTACGAGCAGTACTTC
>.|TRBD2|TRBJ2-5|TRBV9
CASSVAGGGVGTQYF
TGTGCCAGCAGCGTAGCCGGCGGGGGGGTAGGCACCCAGTACTTC
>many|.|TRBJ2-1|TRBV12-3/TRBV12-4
CASRIDNEQFF
TGTGCCAGCAGGATCGACAATGAGCAGTTCTTC
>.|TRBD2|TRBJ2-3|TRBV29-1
CSVAGLAGGTDTQYF
TGCAGCGTTGCGGGTCTAGCGGGGGGCACAGATACGCAGTATTTT
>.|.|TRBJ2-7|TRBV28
CASSPGATKQYF
TGTGCCAGCAGCCCAGGGGCCACCAAGCAGTACTTC
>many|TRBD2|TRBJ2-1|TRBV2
CASSESGGTSGGIEQFF
TGTGCCAGCAGTGAATCGGGCGGGACTAGCGGGGGAATTGAGCAGTTCTTC